This T cell receptor beta chain was observed in a study of CD8 T cells in ankylosing spondylitis. A few counts support this clonotype. Its cognate antigen is unknown. Libraries for TCR beta were made by quantitative 5'-RACE with molecular barcodes. TCRdb re-called the 5' RACE reads with MiXCR, one entry per CDR3 protein. Counted here are 750,000 to 850,000 distinct CDR3 sequences, roughly 12% occurring once; the ten biggest clones make up just over 0.5%. The study, taken as a whole, reports: Within matched ankylosing spondylitis synovial fluid, disease-linked clones were reportedly significantly enriched. Disease-linked clones were CD8+ and relatively rare in peripheral blood. Several highly homologous variants made up a TCR beta motif, and this motif appeared characteristic of ankylosing spondylitis blood.

This clonotype was obtained from a male donor with ankylosing spondylitis. The source material was blood, either unsorted or a sorted T cell fraction (not recorded which).

CDR3 coding DNA: TGTGCCAGCAGCTTAAGGCCGCCTAGCGGGACAACCACAGATACGCAGTATTTT. This translates into CASSLRPPSGTTTDTQYF. The genes are TRBV11-2 and TRBJ2-3; TRBD2 agrees at 9 bases. CDR1 is SGHAT and CDR2 is FQNNGV in the germline V gene. The J segment lost 2 bases and the V segment lost 2 bases, leaving 11 bases of the junction unmatched. CDR3 length equals 18 residues.